The rows below give T cell receptor beta chains drawn from one sample of a study of cytomegalovirus exposure and HLA in healthy donors. The data were produced by immunoSEQ multiplex PCR, yet TCRdb's version contains in-frame clones alone and is incomplete. The table includes some 220,000 clones, about 85% detected once. The source material was PBMCs. These receptors were collected from a girl aged 2 to 9 in good health and CMV-seronegative. The CDR3 runs from the conserved cysteine through the conserved F or W. Fields, in order: D gene, clone size, J gene, V gene, CDR3 protein, CDR3 DNA. A D gene is named only where the DNA matches it firmly. Some rows have no size entry. The others give once, few or many, or a class for an expanded clone.

d_gene: NA
abundance: NA
j_gene: TRBJ1-3
v_gene: TRBV30
CDR3aa: CAFGTSGNTIYF
CDR3nt: TGTGCCTTCGGGACTTCTGGAAACACCATATATTTT

d_gene: TRBD2
abundance: NA
j_gene: TRBJ2-1
v_gene: TRBV4-2
CDR3aa: CASSQEMGLGTGGNEQFF
CDR3nt: TGTGCCAGCAGCCAAGAAATGGGACTAGGAACTGGGGGCAATGAGCAGTTCTTC

d_gene: TRBD1
abundance: NA
j_gene: TRBJ1-1
v_gene: TRBV7-8
CDR3aa: CASSYYELDRQNTEAFF
CDR3nt: TGTGCCAGCAGCTACTACGAATTGGACAGGCAGAACACTGAAGCTTTCTTT

d_gene: NA
abundance: NA
j_gene: TRBJ1-5
v_gene: TRBV7-9
CDR3aa: CASSLGTENQPQHF
CDR3nt: TGTGCCAGCAGCTTAGGGACAGAGAATCAGCCCCAGCATTTT

d_gene: NA
abundance: NA
j_gene: TRBJ1-1
v_gene: TRBV10-3
CDR3aa: CAISAPGEGDTEAFF
CDR3nt: TGTGCCATCAGTGCCCCCGGCGAGGGTGACACTGAAGCTTTCTTT

d_gene: NA
abundance: once
j_gene: TRBJ2-5
v_gene: TRBV11-2
CDR3aa: CASSQSPLLSSRSQTQYF
CDR3nt: TGTGCCAGCAGCCAATCTCCCCTGCTTTCATCTCGGAGCCAGACCCAGTACTTC

d_gene: NA
abundance: NA
j_gene: TRBJ2-7
v_gene: TRBV27
CDR3aa: CASSLSGGGGSSYEQYF
CDR3nt: TGTGCCAGCAGTTTATCAGGGGGCGGGGGGTCCTCCTACGAGCAGTACTTC

d_gene: NA
abundance: few
j_gene: TRBJ1-4
v_gene: TRBV5-6
CDR3aa: CASSSRRGGKLFF
CDR3nt: TGTGCCAGCAGCTCCCGCCGGGGAGGGAAACTGTTTTTT

d_gene: TRBD2
abundance: NA
j_gene: TRBJ2-2
v_gene: TRBV27
CDR3aa: CASRSSGRLAGTGELFF
CDR3nt: TGTGCCAGCAGATCTTCCGGACGACTAGCGGGCACCGGGGAGCTGTTTTTT

d_gene: NA
abundance: NA
j_gene: TRBJ1-5
v_gene: TRBV6-1
CDR3aa: CASSLGGVGQPQHF
CDR3nt: TGTGCCAGCAGCCTCGGGGGGGTGGGGCAGCCCCAGCATTTT

d_gene: NA
abundance: NA
j_gene: TRBJ1-3
v_gene: TRBV4-2
CDR3aa: CASSQGGGADSGNTIYF
CDR3nt: TGTGCCAGCAGCCAAGGAGGCGGGGCCGACTCTGGAAACACCATATATTTT

d_gene: NA
abundance: NA
j_gene: TRBJ2-2
v_gene: TRBV27
CDR3aa: CASSLSGSSGELFF
CDR3nt: TGTGCCAGCAGTTTATCCGGGAGTTCCGGGGAGCTGTTTTTT

d_gene: TRBD1
abundance: NA
j_gene: TRBJ2-7
v_gene: TRBV6-6
CDR3aa: CASGRTGLSYEQYF
CDR3nt: TGTGCCAGCGGACGGACAGGCCTCTCCTACGAGCAGTACTTC

d_gene: NA
abundance: NA
j_gene: TRBJ2-1
v_gene: TRBV10-2
CDR3aa: CASSDLGTHNEQFF
CDR3nt: TGCGCCAGCAGTGATCTGGGGACTCACAATGAGCAGTTCTTC

d_gene: NA
abundance: once
j_gene: TRBJ1-1
v_gene: TRBV6-6
CDR3aa: CASRGGTEAFF
CDR3nt: TGTGCCAGCAGGGGGGGCACTGAAGCTTTCTTT

d_gene: TRBD2
abundance: NA
j_gene: TRBJ2-7
v_gene: TRBV15
CDR3aa: CATSRDFTSGPGYF
CDR3nt: TGTGCCACCAGCAGAGATTTCACTAGCGGGCCGGGGTACTTC

d_gene: NA
abundance: NA
j_gene: TRBJ1-3
v_gene: TRBV19
CDR3aa: CASSRRDNSGNTIYF
CDR3nt: TGTGCCAGTAGTAGAAGGGACAACTCTGGAAACACCATATATTTT

d_gene: NA
abundance: NA
j_gene: TRBJ2-2
v_gene: TRBV4-1
CDR3aa: CASSQYGGSTNTGELFF
CDR3nt: TGCGCCAGCAGCCAATATGGGGGCTCAACGAACACCGGGGAGCTGTTTTTT

d_gene: NA
abundance: NA
j_gene: TRBJ2-7
v_gene: TRBV6-5
CDR3aa: CASRAIIAYEQYF
CDR3nt: TGTGCCAGCAGAGCGATCATAGCCTACGAGCAGTACTTC

d_gene: TRBD2
abundance: NA
j_gene: TRBJ2-5
v_gene: TRBV25-1
CDR3aa: CASSDWVAGGLFETQYF
CDR3nt: TGTGCCAGCAGTGATTGGGTAGCGGGGGGACTATTTGAGACCCAGTACTTC

d_gene: NA
abundance: NA
j_gene: TRBJ1-1
v_gene: TRBV5-1
CDR3aa: CASSLDRNTEAFF
CDR3nt: TGCGCCAGCAGCTTGGACAGGAACACTGAAGCTTTCTTT

d_gene: NA
abundance: NA
j_gene: TRBJ1-1
v_gene: TRBV2
CDR3aa: CASTGHKNTEAFF
CDR3nt: TGTGCCAGCACGGGACACAAGAACACTGAAGCTTTCTTT

d_gene: TRBD1
abundance: NA
j_gene: TRBJ2-3
v_gene: TRBV6-1
CDR3aa: CASIRQGRSDTQYF
CDR3nt: TGTGCCAGCATCAGACAGGGGAGATCAGATACGCAGTATTTT

d_gene: TRBD1
abundance: once
j_gene: TRBJ1-2
v_gene: TRBV6-1
CDR3aa: CASSEEDRPNHGYTF
CDR3nt: TGTGCCAGCAGTGAAGAGGACAGGCCCAACCATGGCTACACCTTC

d_gene: TRBD1
abundance: NA
j_gene: TRBJ1-1
v_gene: TRBV7-9
CDR3aa: CASSFPRQGGTEAFF
CDR3nt: TGTGCCAGCAGCTTTCCCCGACAGGGAGGCACTGAAGCTTTCTTT

d_gene: TRBD2
abundance: NA
j_gene: TRBJ2-7
v_gene: TRBV5-1
CDR3aa: CASSLVAGGYEQYF
CDR3nt: TGCGCCAGCAGCTTGGTCGCGGGGGGCTACGAGCAGTACTTC

d_gene: NA
abundance: NA
j_gene: TRBJ2-3
v_gene: TRBV7-9
CDR3aa: CASSPPLGSTDTQYF
CDR3nt: TGTGCCAGCAGCCCTCCCCTGGGCAGCACAGATACGCAGTATTTT

d_gene: TRBD1
abundance: NA
j_gene: TRBJ2-7
v_gene: TRBV6-5
CDR3aa: CASSSDRAYEQYF
CDR3nt: TGTGCCAGCAGTTCGGACAGGGCCTACGAGCAGTACTTC

d_gene: TRBD1
abundance: NA
j_gene: TRBJ1-4
v_gene: TRBV4-1
CDR3aa: CASSQTTGGGKLFF
CDR3nt: TGCGCCAGCAGTCAAACAACAGGGGGCGGCAAACTGTTTTTT

d_gene: TRBD1
abundance: NA
j_gene: TRBJ2-1
v_gene: TRBV6-5
CDR3aa: CASRSGTVSYNEQFF
CDR3nt: TGTGCCAGCAGGTCCGGGACAGTATCCTACAATGAGCAGTTCTTC

d_gene: TRBD1
abundance: NA
j_gene: TRBJ1-4
v_gene: TRBV28
CDR3aa: CATRDSGEKLFF
CDR3nt: TGTGCCACGCGGGACAGTGGCGAAAAACTGTTTTTT

d_gene: NA
abundance: NA
j_gene: TRBJ2-1
v_gene: TRBV21-1
CDR3aa: CASRTLQRGSSYNEQFF
CDR3nt: TGTGCCAGCAGGACACTACAGCGGGGGAGCTCCTACAATGAGCAGTTCTTC

d_gene: NA
abundance: NA
j_gene: TRBJ1-2
v_gene: TRBV6-5
CDR3aa: CASSYLGSGYTF
CDR3nt: TGTGCCAGCAGTTACCTTGGCTCCGGCTACACCTTC

d_gene: TRBD2
abundance: NA
j_gene: TRBJ2-1
v_gene: TRBV6-4
CDR3aa: CASSDGTSPYNEQFF
CDR3nt: TGTGCCAGCTCAGACGGGACTAGCCCCTACAATGAGCAGTTCTTC

d_gene: NA
abundance: NA
j_gene: TRBJ2-3
v_gene: TRBV27
CDR3aa: CASSLEGIGTDTQYF
CDR3nt: TGTGCCAGCAGTTTAGAGGGAATCGGCACAGATACGCAGTATTTT